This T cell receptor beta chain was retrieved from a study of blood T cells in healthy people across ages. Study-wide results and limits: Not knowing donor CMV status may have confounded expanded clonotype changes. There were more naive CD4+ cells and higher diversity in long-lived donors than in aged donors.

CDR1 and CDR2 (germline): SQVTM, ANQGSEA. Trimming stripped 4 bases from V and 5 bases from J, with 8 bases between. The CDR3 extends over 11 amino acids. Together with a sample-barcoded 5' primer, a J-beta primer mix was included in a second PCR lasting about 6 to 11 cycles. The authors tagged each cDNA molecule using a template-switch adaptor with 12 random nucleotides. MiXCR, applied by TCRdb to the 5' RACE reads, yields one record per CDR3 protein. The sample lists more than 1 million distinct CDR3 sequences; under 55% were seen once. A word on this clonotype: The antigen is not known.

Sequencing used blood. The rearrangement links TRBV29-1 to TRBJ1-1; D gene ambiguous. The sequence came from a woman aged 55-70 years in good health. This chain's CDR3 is CSVAGTTEAFF. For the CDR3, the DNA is TGCAGCGTTGCGGGTACGACTGAAGCTTTCTTT. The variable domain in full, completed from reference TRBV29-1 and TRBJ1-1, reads SAVISQKPSRDICQRGTSLTIQCQVDSQVTMMFWYRQQPGQSLTLIATANQGSEATYESGFVIDKFPISRPNLTFSTLTVSNMSPEDSSIYLCSVAGTTEAFFGQGTRLTVV.